A single sample gave rise to the 3 T cell receptor beta chains below, sequenced in a study of response to subunit inactivated influenza vaccine. Each CDR3 protein is one row after TCRdb ran MiXCR on the RT-PCR reads. This sample has some 160,000 distinct CDR3 sequences; roughly 11% occur once, and the top ten carry around 12%. The sample here was non-naive T cells sorted from PBMCs, taken 45 days after vaccination. The receptors stem from a man in his fifties who received an inactivated influenza vaccine.

The chain has TRBV7-2 and TRBJ1-1, with no clear D. This CDR3 has 14 amino acids. Trimming cost V 5 bases and J 5 bases, with 15 bases left between them. In germline, CDR1 is SGHTA, CDR2 FQGNSA. CDR3 sequence reads: CTSSVIPEVTEAFF. The CDR3 region has the DNA TGTACCAGCAGCGTGATTCCCGAGGTGACTGAAGCTTTCTTT.

Ten or more counts support this clonotype. The chain joins TRBV12-3 or TRBV12-4 to TRBJ1-6, with D unclear. V dropped 5 bases and J dropped 7 bases, with 9 bases sitting between them. CDR3 length: 13 amino acids. CDR3: CASSVPDNSPLHF. CDR3 DNA sequence: TGTGCCAGCAGTGTGCCAGACAATTCACCCCTCCACTTT.

This clonotype was counted at least ten times. This sequence joins TRBV27 and TRBJ2-1; the D is unclear. This CDR3 is 12 amino acids long. Germline V gives CDR1 MNHEY, CDR2 SMNVEV (reference sequence). V gave up 6 bases and J gave up 6 bases, with 9 bases separating them. The CDR3 sequence is CASRRTSNEQFF. CDR3 sequence (DNA): TGTGCCAGCAGACGTACAAGCAATGAGCAGTTCTTC.